These T cell receptor beta chains were read from a single sample in a study of blood T cell repertoires in COVID-19. Sequenced by immunoSEQ multiplex PCR; TCRdb stores in-frame clones only, minus some. The data contain about 320,000 clones, approximately 91% of them singletons. Sequencing was carried out using PBMCs or T cells enriched from blood (not recorded which). Every receptor here comes from a young woman who had been exposed to COVID-19. The conserved cysteine and the conserved F or W are not part of the CDR3 here.

>TRBV13|TRBJ1-5
ASSPPGGTQPQH
>TRBV6-1|TRBJ1-2
ASSERRYGYT
>TRBV14|TRBJ1-1
ASSQAPDRGVNTEAF
>TRBV4-2|TRBJ2-1
ASSQDGTGGYNEQF
>TRBV2|TRBJ1-1
ASSNGQGNTEAF
>TRBV6-5|TRBJ1-2
ANEQGFDYGYT
>TRBV24-1|TRBJ2-1
ATSGLQMRNEQF
>TRBV5-5|TRBJ1-2
ASSHPNGPGVEGYT
>TRBV9|TRBJ2-7
ASSDGGGPYEQY
>TRBV11-2|TRBJ2-7
ASSLGGQPYEQY
>TRBV5-1|TRBJ1-2
ASSPDRGLHT
>TRBV10-3|TRBJ2-5
AISPLAGKETQY
>TRBV10-3|TRBJ1-2
AISEQSGYT
>TRBV2|TRBJ2-7
ASNLQGLVLYEQY
>TRBV25-1|TRBJ1-2
ASSDPQGSRYGYT
>TRBV7-2|TRBJ1-5
ASSQIRQAWGNQPQH
>TRBV10-3|TRBJ1-5
AISQTGGGQPQH
>TRBV19|TRBJ1-5
ASNPRRTELVSAQH
>TRBV6-5|TRBJ1-1
ASSPPRRMNTEAF
>TRBV11-3|TRBJ2-1
ASSPGGTTYNEQF
>TRBV5-4|TRBJ2-7
ASSSRQGREQY
>TRBV9|TRBJ2-2
ASSVGPGGNTGELF
>TRBV29-1|TRBJ1-2
SGGTGTGYT
>TRBV2|TRBJ1-2
ASSTTGQGNGYT
>TRBV5-1|TRBJ1-3
ASSLRGQNSGNTIY
>TRBV10-3|TRBJ2-7
AISRGGRTYEQY
>TRBV9|TRBJ2-5
ASSVSIGEETQY
>TRBV7-2|TRBJ2-5
ASSLGGLPQETQY
>TRBV21-1|TRBJ1-3
AKGTAGNTIY
>TRBV10-3|TRBJ2-7
AISASGTATYEQY
>TRBV6-1|TRBJ1-2
ASSEHRGGYGYT
>TRBV12-5|TRBJ1-6
ASGLVLIGTGFTNNSPLH
>TRBV6-5|TRBJ2-7
ASSSTEYYEQY
>TRBV19|TRBJ1-2
ASSIKNRQAYGYT
>TRBV2|TRBJ1-1
ASRDTYTEAF
>TRBV6-5|TRBJ1-5
ASSLDRLIRQPQH
>TRBV10-3|TRBJ2-3
AISNRPGGGALGTDTQY
>TRBV18|TRBJ2-3
ASSPPGLAGGADTQY
>TRBV29-1|TRBJ1-1
SVLGAGGTEAF
>TRBV9|TRBJ2-7
ASSVAGGGAYEQY
>TRBV7-8|TRBJ2-1
ASSLAMMYNEQF
>TRBV5-1|TRBJ2-7
ASLNRGRIRKQY
>TRBV2|TRBJ2-7
ASTIQGPSSYEQY